This T cell receptor beta chain was observed in a study of control samples from healthy donors and cancer patients. The protocol was immunoSEQ multiplex PCR, while the TCRdb copy is restricted to in-frame clones and leaves out a portion. The table shows under 70,000 clones, with 88% occurring only once. V was clipped by 1 base and J by 2 bases, with 9 bases between them. Germline values: CDR1 SNHLY, CDR2 FYNNEI. The CDR3 runs 14 residues. Sequencing was performed on blood. The chain links TRBV2 to TRBJ2-7; D possibly corresponds to TRBD2 (6 bases). The clonotype comes from a man aged 45-65 years in good health. This CDR3 is CASSEGGDPYEQYF. The DNA for the CDR3 is TGTGCCAGCAGTGAAGGGGGGGACCCCTACGAGCAGTACTTC. The complete variable domain, with remaining parts taken from reference TRBV2 and TRBJ2-7, reads EPEVTQTPSHQVTQMGQEVILRCVPISNHLYFYWYRQILGQKVEFLVSFYNNEISEKSEIFDDQFSVERPDGSNFTLKIRSTKLEDSAMYFCASSEGGDPYEQYFGPGTRLTVT.